Presented here are 21 T cell receptor beta chains from one specimen sequenced in a study of cytomegalovirus exposure and HLA in healthy donors. With 60 Vbeta and 13 Jbeta primers, the PCR was carried out. The method was immunoSEQ multiplex PCR; TCRdb's version includes in-frame clones alone and lacks a portion of them. Of roughly 180,000 clones listed, 75% to 85% are singletons. Material: PBMCs. Receptors originate from a girl aged 10 to 17 in good health and CMV-seropositive.

In this sample, this clone turned up a few times. The rearrangement uses TRBV2 and TRBJ1-4, with a weak D call TRBD1 (5 bases). Trimming removed 3 bases from V and 0 bases from J, with 8 bases in between. CDR3 length: 15 amino acids. CDR1 and CDR2 from the germline V gene are SNHLY and FYNNEI. The CDR3 DNA reads TGTGCCAGCAGTGAGGCAGGGACAACTAATGAAAAACTGTTTTTT. It codes for CASSEAGTTNEKLFF.

The CDR3 spells CASSSGTSGGADTQYF. The DNA for the CDR3 is TGTGCCAGCAGCTCGGGGACTAGCGGGGGGGCAGATACGCAGTATTTT. The chain carries TRBV7-9 and TRBJ2-3; 16 nucleotides agree with TRBD2. V lost 4 bases, J lost 4 bases, and 2 bases stayed unmatched. This CDR3 spans 16 amino acids. From germline, CDR1 is SEHNR and CDR2 FQNEAQ (reference sequence).

The V call is TRBV7-9, the J call TRBJ2-2, with 7 bases aligning to TRBD2. The CDR3 totals 16 residues. Germline CDR1 is SEHNR and CDR2 is FQNEAQ (reference sequence). V was pared by 6 bases and J by 0 bases, with 7 bases of the junction left unmatched. CDR3 coding DNA: TGTGCCAGCAGAACTCAGCGGGACGCGAACACCGGGGAGCTGTTTTTT. Translated, it gives CASRTQRDANTGELFF.

Here the CDR3 reads CASSQIRGETQYF. The CDR3 DNA reads TGCGCCAGCAGCCAGATCCGAGGGGAGACCCAGTACTTC. The rearrangement links TRBV10-1 to TRBJ2-5; a weak D match, TRBD2 (5 bases). The germline gives CDR1 WNHNN, CDR2 SYGVQD (reference sequence). Deletions cut 6 bases from V and 5 bases from J, with 13 bases between. The CDR3 has 13 residues.

J is TRBJ2-5 and V is TRBV7-4, with 10 bases that match TRBD1. The trim removed 4 bases at V and 3 bases at J, leaving 2 bases unmatched. The V gene's germline CDR1 is SGHVT and CDR2 SQSDAQ. This CDR3 contains 14 residues. CDR3 amino acids: CASSSDRGKETQYF. The CDR3, as DNA: TGTGCCAGCAGCTCGGACAGGGGGAAAGAGACCCAGTACTTC.

The chain uses TRBV5-4 and TRBJ1-1, with 8 bases lining up with TRBD1. This CDR3 comprises 16 residues. J lost 1 base, V lost 3 bases, and 8 bases had no gene match. The germline V gene has CDR1 SGHNT and CDR2 YYREEE (reference sequence). CDR3 bases: TGTGCCAGCAGCTCCACCCAGGGGGCTTGGAACACTGAAGCTTTCTTT. This translates into CASSSTQGAWNTEAFF.

V usage is TRBV6-1 and J usage is TRBJ2-5; possibly TRBD2 for D (6 bases). Germline lookup yields CDR1 MNHNS and CDR2 SASEGT. The CDR3 sequence is 13 residues long. V lost 8 bases to trimming and J lost 2 bases, with 12 bases between them. The CDR3 sequence is CASVPGGQETQYF. CDR3 coding DNA: TGTGCCAGCGTCCCCGGGGGTCAAGAGACCCAGTACTTC.

The V and J genes are TRBV6-1 and TRBJ2-7; a possible D gene is TRBD1 (5 bases). The germline V gene has CDR1 MNHNS and CDR2 SASEGT. The CDR3 runs to 14 residues. The germline V and J ends were trimmed by 6 bases and 2 bases, with 14 bases remaining between them. The CDR3 is CASRLLTDTYEQYF. CDR3 bases: TGTGCCAGCAGACTACTGACGGACACCTACGAGCAGTACTTC.

The chain employs TRBV5-1 and TRBJ2-5, with 9 nucleotides matching TRBD2. There are 18 residues in the CDR3. After removal of 1 base from V and 5 bases from J, the junction contained 15 bases not matched to a gene. CDR1 and CDR2 from the germline V gene are SGHRS and YFSETQ. CDR3 in amino acids: CASSLYRSAGGLSETQYF. CDR3 in DNA: TGCGCCAGCAGCTTGTATCGCTCGGCGGGGGGGCTTTCGGAGACCCAGTACTTC.

The genes are TRBV11-2 and TRBJ2-7; D is possibly TRBD1 (5 bases). The germline gives CDR1 SGHAT, CDR2 FQNNGV. This CDR3 region has 16 residues. Trimming stripped 0 bases from V and 7 bases from J, with 19 bases between. CDR3 residues: CASSLDLDTRSREQYF. In DNA, the CDR3 is TGTGCCAGCAGCTTAGACCTGGACACACGGAGTCGGGAGCAGTACTTC.

In its sample, this clone was seen once. The gene calls are TRBV5-6 and TRBJ2-3, with 8 bases identical to TRBD2. The CDR3 is 16 residues long. Germline-derived CDR1 and CDR2 are SGHDT and YYEEEE. The J segment lost 5 bases and the V segment lost 2 bases, leaving 10 bases of the junction unmatched. The CDR3 DNA is TGTGCCAGCAGCTTTGTTCCGGGGGGGCAAGGAGATACGCAGTATTTT. This codes for CASSFVPGGQGDTQYF.

The CDR3 DNA follows: TGTGCCAGCAGCGTAGGTCGACAGGGCACTGAAGCTTTCTTT. As protein: CASSVGRQGTEAFF. This chain joins TRBV9 and TRBJ1-1; TRBD1 agrees at 7 bases. There are 14 residues in the CDR3. Looked up from germline, CDR1 is SGDLS and CDR2 is YYNGEE. The J segment lost 4 bases and the V segment lost 0 bases, leaving 3 bases of the junction unmatched.

The chain has TRBV9 and TRBJ2-3; no reliable D call. Trimming took off 0 bases at V and 4 bases at J, with 9 bases between the two ends. Germline V gene data show CDR1 as SGDLS and CDR2 as YYNGEE. The CDR3 sequence is 14 residues long. CDR3: CASSVAPFPDTQYF. The CDR3, as DNA: TGTGCCAGCAGCGTAGCTCCGTTCCCAGATACGCAGTATTTT.

The chain joins TRBV29-1 to TRBJ2-7, with TRBD1 identical over 7 bases. The CDR3 has 12 amino acids. Per the germline V gene, CDR1 is SQVTM and CDR2 is ANQGSEA. Losses at the gene ends were 4 bases for V and 3 bases for J; bases not matched to a gene: 3. CDR3 protein: CSVGSGGYEQYF. The CDR3 DNA follows: TGCAGCGTTGGGTCAGGGGGCTACGAGCAGTACTTC.

V is TRBV14 and J is TRBJ1-1; 7 bases map to TRBD1. This CDR3 is 14 amino acids long. Germline V lookup: CDR1 SGHDN, CDR2 FVKESK. With V trimmed by 7 bases and J by 1 base, 6 bases remained unmatched. The CDR3 loop is CASTGGQTNTEAFF. The CDR3 DNA reads as TGTGCCAGCACCGGGGGACAGACGAACACTGAAGCTTTCTTT.

The chain has TRBV9 and TRBJ2-6, with D possibly matching TRBD1 (6 bases). The V end was cut by 6 bases, the J end by 11 bases, with 12 bases between. Germline CDR1 SGDLS, CDR2 YYNGEE. The CDR3 is made up of 12 amino acids. The CDR3 spells CASTSRGYVLTF. CDR3 in DNA: TGTGCCAGCACCTCTAGGGGGTACGTCCTGACTTTC.

CDR3 DNA sequence: TGCAGCGTGGGACAGAATACGAACACCGGGGAGCTGTTTTTT. Its protein is CSVGQNTNTGELFF. The chain recombines TRBV29-1 with TRBJ2-2, with 7 nucleotides matching TRBD1. This CDR3 is built from 14 residues. Germline loops: CDR1 SQVTM, CDR2 ANQGSEA. V lost 6 bases and J lost 0; bases outside the gene matches: 4.

This sequence joins TRBV5-4 and TRBJ1-4; TRBD1 agrees at 7 bases. The germline V gene encodes CDR1 SGHNT and CDR2 YYREEE (reference sequence). This CDR3 is 14 amino acids long. V trimming: 2 bases; J trimming: 8 bases; junction bases outside the gene matches: 6. The CDR3 loop reads CASSFGDSPEKLFF. Here the CDR3 DNA reads TGTGCCAGCAGCTTTGGGGACAGTCCCGAAAAACTGTTTTTT. The full variable domain, with the rest looked up from reference TRBV5-4 and TRBJ1-4, is ETGVTQSPTHLIKTRGQQVTLRCSSQSGHNTVSWYQQALGQGPQFIFQYYREEENGRGNFPPRFSGLQFPNYSSELNVNALELDDSALYLCASSFGDSPEKLFFGSGTQLSVL.

The chain links TRBV2 to TRBJ2-5, with TRBD2 matching 13 bases. The germline V gene has CDR1 SNHLY and CDR2 FYNNEI. V shed 8 bases, J shed 11 bases, and the junction held 14 bases outside the gene matches. The CDR3 totals 15 residues. The CDR3 here is CASLPTSGGPGSQYF. The CDR3 region has the DNA TGTGCCAGCTTACCGACTAGCGGGGGGCCCGGGTCTCAGTACTTC.

The rearrangement uses TRBV6-1 and TRBJ1-2; maybe TRBD1 (6 bases). The CDR3 consists of 13 residues. Germline CDR1 and CDR2: MNHNS and SASEGT. V lost 5 bases and J 4 bases, leaving 11 bases between the germline ends. In DNA form, the CDR3 reads TGTGCCAGCAGTTTAACAGGGCCCTATGGCTACACCTTC. This codes for CASSLTGPYGYTF.

The V and J genes are TRBV7-9 and TRBJ2-7; 7 bases are a match to TRBD2. Unmatched junction bases numbered 11, after V lost 5 bases and J lost 4 bases. Germline loops: CDR1 SEHNR, CDR2 FQNEAQ (reference sequence). The CDR3 runs to 15 residues. The CDR3 region is CASSPPGREGYEQYF. In nucleotides, the CDR3 is TGTGCCAGCAGCCCCCCAGGGAGGGAAGGTTACGAGCAGTACTTC.